The rows below give T cell receptor beta chains drawn from one sample of a study of OX40 agonist ivuxolimab in advanced cancers. Clones were read by immunoSEQ multiplex PCR, and TCRdb kept only the in-frame ones, dropping some. The sample includes 7,400 or so clones, roughly 90% of them seen just once. The sample here was CD4+ or CD8+ T cells sorted from blood, taken in a trial of the OX40 agonist ivuxolimab. Every receptor here comes from an adult with an advanced solid tumor such as melanoma, head and neck, liver or kidney cancer. The CDR3 runs from the conserved cysteine through the conserved F or W. Clone size is stated in some rows and not others, as once, few, many or a class when expanded.

V	size	J	CDR3
TRBV4-1	-	TRBJ2-2	CASSQEKGAVTGELFF
TRBV6-5	-	TRBJ1-1	CASSRSHKIPEAFF
TRBV5-1	-	TRBJ1-1	CASSVQAGANTEAFF
TRBV27	-	TRBJ2-7	CASRYGGEQYF
TRBV28	-	TRBJ2-1	CASSLRGSRSYNEQFF
TRBV28	-	-	CASSSGVGTYEQYF
TRBV6-5	-	TRBJ2-1	CASGWDTYNEQFF
TRBV5-8	-	TRBJ1-2	CASSLEPGQGYYGYTF
TRBV7-2	-	TRBJ1-2	CASSLAGGADYGYTF
TRBV9	-	TRBJ1-2	CASSVGTNYGYTF
TRBV7-9	-	TRBJ1-2	CASSTGQGGNYGYTF
TRBV5-1	-	TRBJ1-1	CASSLGAGSGTEAFF
TRBV27	-	TRBJ2-7	CASSLSLLYEQYF
TRBV10-3	-	TRBJ2-2	CAIRDTLAGGTGELFF
TRBV7-3	few	TRBJ1-1	CASSFGGNTEAFF
TRBV28	-	TRBJ1-2	CASSSPGTGAGYTF
TRBV11-2	-	TRBJ2-1	CASSPLGQSYNEQFF
TRBV2	-	TRBJ2-1	CASSEGGALREDYNEQFF